This TCR beta chain stems from a study of regulatory T cells in long-lasting Graves disease. Study-level results: Results may be inaccurate due to the small sample size.

In its sample, this clonotype was seen many times. Its target is not known. CDR1 and CDR2 from the germline V gene are MDHEN and SYDVKM. There are 13 residues in the CDR3. V dropped 7 bases and J dropped 5 bases, with 14 bases sitting between them. The sample's time point: newly diagnosed GD, antithyroid drugs for less than 3 months. The TCR library was prepared using RNA isolated from PBMCs. Arm-PCR of CDR3 regions with iRepertoire HTBI primers generated TCR beta libraries. TCRdb used MiXCR to reprocess the multiplex PCR reads, holding one entry per CDR3 protein. The table includes more than 350,000 distinct CDR3 sequences, 14% to 15% detected once. The same data also contributed to another study, on T cells in Graves' hyperthyroidism and ophthalmopathy.

The TCR sequence derives from a woman under 40 with Graves disease. This rearrangement joins TRBV28 to TRBJ1-2, with D maybe TRBD1 (5 bases). Sequenced here: peripheral blood mononuclear cells (PBMCs), sampled at new diagnosis, from a patient treated with antithyroid drugs. The CDR3 is CASTTTDRYGYTF. The CDR3 nucleotides read TGTGCCAGCACCACGACCGACAGATATGGCTACACCTTC.